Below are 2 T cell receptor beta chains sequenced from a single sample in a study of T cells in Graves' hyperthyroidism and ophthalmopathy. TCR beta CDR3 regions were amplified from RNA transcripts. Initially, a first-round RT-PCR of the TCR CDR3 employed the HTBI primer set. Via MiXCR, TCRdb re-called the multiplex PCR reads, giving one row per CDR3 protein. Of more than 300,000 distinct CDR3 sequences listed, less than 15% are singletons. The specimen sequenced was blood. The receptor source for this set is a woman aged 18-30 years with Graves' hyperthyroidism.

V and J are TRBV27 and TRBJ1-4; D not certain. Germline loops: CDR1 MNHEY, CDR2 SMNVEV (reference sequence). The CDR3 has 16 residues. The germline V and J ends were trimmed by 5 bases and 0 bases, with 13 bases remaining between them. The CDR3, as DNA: TGTGCCAGCAGTGCTAGAAGAACAGCAACTAATGAAAAACTGTTTTTT. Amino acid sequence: CASSARRTATNEKLFF.

The CDR3 bases are TGTGCCAGCAGCCGGGAAGGGGGGGCTGAAGCTTTCTTT. Amino acid sequence: CASSREGGAEAFF. The chain couples TRBV5-6 to TRBJ1-1, with a possible D match to TRBD1 (6 bases). CDR1 is SGHDT, CDR2 YYEEEE, per germline. This CDR3 is built from 13 residues. Deletions cut 4 bases from V and 6 bases from J, with 13 bases between.